This is a list of T cell receptor beta chains from one sample in a study of graft-versus-host responses after intestinal transplantation. No antigen is known for these receptors. Sequenced by immunoSEQ multiplex PCR; TCRdb stores in-frame clones only, minus some. The table includes tens of thousands of clones, roughly 95% detected once. The source material was unstimulated CD8+ T cells sorted from spleen or lymph node cells, sampled before transplant. The receptor source for this set is a human donor who was the organ donor for an intestinal transplant. The CDR3 runs from the conserved cysteine through the conserved F or W. The D gene is left open where the match is weak.

V	D	J	CDR3	DNA
TRBV4-2	TRBD2	TRBJ2-5	CASSHADRLAGGQETQYF	TGTGCCAGCAGCCATGCCGACCGACTAGCGGGGGGTCAAGAGACCCAGTACTTC
TRBV6-5	.	TRBJ1-1	CASTPDRMNTEAFF	TGTGCCAGCACCCCCGACAGGATGAACACTGAAGCTTTCTTT
TRBV2	.	TRBJ2-3	CASRGGLNTQYF	TGTGCCAGCAGGGGGGGTTTAAATACGCAGTATTTT
TRBV2	TRBD2	TRBJ2-3	CASSASGQEGPDTQYF	TGTGCCAGCAGTGCTAGCGGGCAAGAAGGTCCAGATACGCAGTATTTT
TRBV4-2	.	TRBJ1-1	CASSRLFTGGDTEAFF	TGTGCCAGCAGCCGTCTCTTCACGGGGGGCGACACTGAAGCTTTCTTT
TRBV10-1	.	TRBJ1-1	CASSEGGAFF	TGCGCCAGCAGTGAGGGGGGAGCTTTCTTT
TRBV11-2	.	TRBJ2-2	CAITGGVPNTGELFF	TGTGCCATCACCGGTGGGGTGCCGAACACCGGGGAGCTGTTTTTT
TRBV10-3	.	TRBJ1-2	CAIREGTIYGYTF	TGTGCCATCAGGGAGGGGACAATCTATGGCTACACCTTC
TRBV10-3	TRBD2	TRBJ2-1	CAISVGTSEFYNEQFF	TGTGCCATCAGTGTCGGGACTAGCGAGTTTTACAATGAGCAGTTCTTC
TRBV5-4	.	TRBJ2-7	CASSPQDRTYEQYF	TGTGCCAGCAGCCCGCAGGACCGAACCTACGAGCAGTACTTC
TRBV4-1	.	TRBJ2-5	CASSQGRLETQYF	TGCGCCAGCAGCCAAGGGAGACTAGAGACCCAGTACTTC
TRBV2	.	TRBJ2-5	CASSEEYGSQETQYF	TGTGCCAGCAGTGAAGAGTACGGGAGCCAAGAGACCCAGTACTTC
TRBV12-5	.	TRBJ2-1	CASSSAAYNEQFF	TGTGCTAGTTCTAGCGCCGCCTACAATGAGCAGTTCTTC
TRBV11-1	.	TRBJ1-1	CASSSHGEAFF	TGTGCCAGCAGCTCCCACGGCGAAGCTTTCTTT
TRBV21-1	.	TRBJ2-3	CASSKIDTQYF	TGTGCCAGCAGCAAAATTGATACGCAGTATTTT
TRBV4-3	.	TRBJ2-1	CASSQYDGNEQFF	TGCGCCAGCAGCCAGTATGATGGCAATGAGCAGTTCTTC
TRBV27	.	TRBJ1-5	CASSFAGQPQHF	TGTGCCAGCAGTTTTGCTGGGCAGCCCCAGCATTTT
TRBV6-6	.	TRBJ2-7	CASSYGGYWSEQYF	TGTGCCAGCAGTTACGGGGGGTACTGGAGTGAGCAGTACTTC
TRBV5-6	.	TRBJ1-4	CASSLWDEKLFF	TGTGCCAGCAGCTTGTGGGACGAAAAACTGTTTTTT
TRBV7-9	.	TRBJ1-4	CASSQMTVEKLFF	TGTGCCAGCAGCCAAATGACAGTTGAAAAACTGTTTTTT
TRBV2	.	TRBJ2-3	CASSEAPGGPSTDTQYF	TGTGCCAGCAGTGAAGCGCCCGGGGGGCCTAGCACAGATACGCAGTATTTT
TRBV4-2	.	TRBJ2-7	CASSQRASGPEQYF	TGTGCCAGCAGCCAACGGGCCAGTGGGCCCGAGCAGTACTTC
TRBV21-1	.	TRBJ1-2	CASSRGRGRNGYTF	TGTGCCAGCAGCAGGGGGCGGGGGCGGAATGGCTACACCTTC
TRBV4-3	TRBD2	TRBJ2-1	CASSQEYSGGPTNYNEQFF	TGCGCCAGCAGCCAAGAATACAGCGGGGGCCCGACTAACTACAATGAGCAGTTCTTC
TRBV9	.	TRBJ2-2	CASSDTGSPGELFF	TGTGCCAGCAGCGATACAGGGAGCCCCGGGGAGCTGTTTTTT